The clone carrying this T cell receptor beta chain was recorded once. This sample was taken from a study of blood T cell repertoires in COVID-19. In the original workflow: Amplification from reference gene primers served as the basis for estimated nucleated cell counts. The table came from immunoSEQ multiplex PCR; TCRdb's copy has only in-frame clones and leaves some out. The D gene and trimming were derived from the DNA, and the V and J assignments and clone size from that table. Among some 240,000 clones listed, around nine tenths were seen once. No more than 2 weeks before study entry, exposed participants had met a case of COVID-19. This CDR3 spans 19 amino acids. Trimming removed 1 base from V and 0 bases from J; junction bases left unmatched: 10. Germline V gene sequence: CDR1 KGHSH, CDR2 LQKENI.

This TCR was sampled from a woman aged 35 to 49 who had been exposed to COVID-19. Input material: PBMCs or T cells enriched from blood (not recorded which). The V gene is TRBV18, the J gene TRBJ2-3; 10 bases are shared with TRBD2. In DNA form, the CDR3 reads TGTGCCAGCTCACCACGGTCGAGCGGGGGGGCCTCTAGCACAGATACGCAGTATTTT. This codes for CASSPRSSGGASSTDTQYF.